This is a list of T cell receptor beta chains from one sample in a study of T-cell reconstitution after alpha-beta-depleted transplantation in children. TCRdb processed the PCR reads anew with MiXCR; each CDR3 protein has one entry. The sample has approximately 150,000 distinct CDR3 sequences, 8.5% to 10% seen once. This sample comprised PBMCs, mostly from graft donor cells, obtained 180 days after TCRalphabeta/CD19-depleted stem cell transplant. These receptors were obtained from a female patient between 2 and 10 years old who had a stem cell transplant for congenital amegakaryocytic thrombocytopenia, so the T cells may come from the graft donor. The CDR3 runs from the conserved cysteine through the conserved F or W. The D gene is left open where the match is weak. The size entry is marked missing in some rows and otherwise reads once, few, many or a size class.

J gene,V gene,clone size,D gene,CDR3 DNA,CDR3 protein
TRBJ2-2,TRBV12-3/TRBV12-4,many,TRBD1,TGTGCCAGTAGATCAGGGGGGAACACCGGGGAGCTGTTTTTT,CASRSGGNTGELFF
TRBJ1-5,TRBV7-2,many,TRBD1,TGTGCCAGCAGCCGCTCGACAGGGTACCAGCCCCAGCATTTT,CASSRSTGYQPQHF
TRBJ2-5,TRBV5-1,many,NA,TGCGCCAGCAGCTTGGCGGGACCGCCGGTCGAGACCCAGTACTTC,CASSLAGPPVETQYF
TRBJ1-1,TRBV20-1,many,NA,TGCAGTGCTGGCGGGGCGGAATTCACTGAAGCTTTCTTT,CSAGGAEFTEAFF
TRBJ2-1,TRBV15,few,NA,TGTGCCACCAGCAGAGAGAGGGACTACAATGAGCAGTTCTTC,CATSRERDYNEQFF
TRBJ2-1,TRBV20-1,NA,NA,TGCAGTGCTGCCACCCCCGGGAAAAATGAGCAGTTCTTC,CSAATPGKNEQFF
TRBJ1-5,TRBV6-2/TRBV6-3,NA,NA,TGTGCCAGCAGTTACGCCACAAATCAGCCCCAGCATTTT,CASSYATNQPQHF
TRBJ2-7,TRBV20-1,NA,NA,TGCAGTGCTCCCCAGACAGGCCTCTGGGGAGGGCAGTACTTC,CSAPQTGLWGGQYF
TRBJ2-1,TRBV11-2,many,NA,TGTGCCAGCAGCCCAGGGACTTACGCCTACAATGAGCAGTTCTTC,CASSPGTYAYNEQFF
TRBJ2-3,TRBV6-4,NA,NA,TGTGCCAGCAGTGACAAGGCTTGGGGTGGAGATACGCAGTATTTT,CASSDKAWGGDTQYF
TRBJ2-2,TRBV12-3/TRBV12-4,many,NA,TGTGCCAGCGCGGTGGAGACGGCGAACACCGGGGAGCTGTTTTTT,CASAVETANTGELFF
TRBJ2-1,TRBV7-2,many,NA,TGTGCCAGCAGCTCGCGAGGGGGGCCCGATGAGCAGTTCTTC,CASSSRGGPDEQFF
TRBJ1-4,TRBV5-1,many,TRBD1,TGCGCCAGCAGCTCGCAGGGGGCGATGAATGAAAAACTGTTTTTT,CASSSQGAMNEKLFF
TRBJ2-5,TRBV5-1,many,NA,TGCGCCAGCAGCTTGACGGAGGTACGGGAGACCCAGTACTTC,CASSLTEVRETQYF
TRBJ2-4,TRBV5-4,many,NA,TGTGCCAGCAGCTTGGATGCGTACAAAAACATTCAGTACTTC,CASSLDAYKNIQYF
TRBJ2-7,TRBV4-1,many,NA,TGCGCCAGCAACTCCCCAGGGGTTACCTACGAGCAGTACTTC,CASNSPGVTYEQYF
TRBJ1-5,TRBV20-1,many,TRBD1,TGCAGTGCAATACAGGGGTCTAGCAATCAGCCCCAGCATTTT,CSAIQGSSNQPQHF
TRBJ2-1,TRBV29-1,many,NA,TGCAGCGCCTCTTCGGGACACTACTCCTACAATGAGCAGTTCTTC,CSASSGHYSYNEQFF
TRBJ1-5,TRBV3-1,few,NA,TGTGCCAGCAGGCTGCCCGGGCCCCCATTGGGCAATCAGCCCCAGCATTTT,CASRLPGPPLGNQPQHF
TRBJ2-5,TRBV5-1,few,NA,TGCGCCAGCAGCCCTTCCGGGGAGGAGACCCAGTACTTC,CASSPSGEETQYF
TRBJ1-4,TRBV5-1,many,NA,TGCGCCAGCAGCTTAAGTCCAGGCAAGGTCGAAAAACTGTTTTTT,CASSLSPGKVEKLFF
TRBJ2-1,TRBV20-1,many,TRBD1,TGCAGTGCTAGGGGACAGGGGGAAGGGAATGAGCAGTTCTTC,CSARGQGEGNEQFF
TRBJ1-2,TRBV5-1,many,TRBD1,TGCGCCAGCAGCTGGACAGGGGGCACTTCCTATGGCTACACCTTC,CASSWTGGTSYGYTF
TRBJ2-5,TRBV25-1,many,TRBD2,TGTGCCAGCAGCTATAGCGGGAGAATGGACGAGACCCAGTACTTC,CASSYSGRMDETQYF
TRBJ2-2,TRBV6-1,many,NA,TGTGCCAGCAGTAGCGGGACCGGGGAGCTGTTTTTT,CASSSGTGELFF
TRBJ2-4,TRBV12-3/TRBV12-4,many,NA,TGTGCCAGCAGTCTAGTTGGGGGCAAAAACATTCAGTACTTC,CASSLVGGKNIQYF
TRBJ2-2,TRBV7-2,NA,TRBD1,TGTGCCAGCAGCCCCAGACAGGGCACCGGGGAGCTGTTTTTT,CASSPRQGTGELFF
TRBJ1-6,TRBV30,NA,TRBD1,TGTGCCTGGAGTGTATACAGGGGAGACTCACCCCTCCACTTT,CAWSVYRGDSPLHF
TRBJ2-1,TRBV2,many,NA,TGTGCCAGCAAAGCGGCAAATGAGCAGTTCTTC,CASKAANEQFF
TRBJ2-7,TRBV7-2,many,NA,TGTGCCAGCATCCCCACCCCAGGGAACGAGCAGTACTTC,CASIPTPGNEQYF
TRBJ2-1,TRBV6-1,NA,NA,TGTGCCAGCAGCGTTGACAGTTTCAGGATCTCTTTCTTC,CASSVDSFRISFF
TRBJ2-7,TRBV4-2,many,NA,TGTGCCAGCAGCCGCGAGGAGGGCAGTGGGACCGAGCAGTACTTC,CASSREEGSGTEQYF
TRBJ1-2,TRBV5-6,many,NA,TGTGCCAGCAGCTTGGGGGCACGGGGCTACACCTTC,CASSLGARGYTF
TRBJ2-2,TRBV3-1,NA,NA,TGTGCCAGCAGTGATACGCCGCGCACCGGGGAGCTGTTTTTT,CASSDTPRTGELFF
TRBJ2-7,TRBV28,many,NA,TGTGCCACCGACGAGGGGAAGGACGAGCAGTACTTC,CATDEGKDEQYF
TRBJ2-3,TRBV20-1,NA,NA,TGCAGTGCTACCGACGGGACTTTCGCCGGGGCGACGCAGTATTTT,CSATDGTFAGATQYF
TRBJ2-2,TRBV20-1,many,TRBD1,TGCAGTGCTAAGACGACAGGGGGCACCGGGGAGCTGTTTTTT,CSAKTTGGTGELFF
TRBJ2-1,TRBV7-3,NA,TRBD2,TGTGCCAGCAGCTCCGGACTAGCGGGGACTCAGGAGCAGTTCTTC,CASSSGLAGTQEQFF
TRBJ1-1,TRBV20-1,many,TRBD1,TGCAGTGCTAGAATGACGGGACAGGGGCGAACTGAAGCTTTCTTT,CSARMTGQGRTEAFF
TRBJ1-1,TRBV5-1,many,NA,TGCGCCAGCAGCTTGGGTGGCGTTCGGAACACTGAAGCTTTCTTT,CASSLGGVRNTEAFF
TRBJ2-7,TRBV12-3/TRBV12-4,NA,TRBD2,TGTGCCAGCAGTTTAGCGGGGGAGGGCGAGCAGTACTTC,CASSLAGEGEQYF
TRBJ2-3,TRBV29-1,many,TRBD2,TGCAGCGTTGATGAGCGGGAGGGAATAGATACGCAGTATTTT,CSVDEREGIDTQYF
TRBJ1-2,TRBV20-1,NA,TRBD1,TGCAGTGCTTCAGGCGACAGGGGCTCGGGGTCGAACTATGGCTACACCTTC,CSASGDRGSGSNYGYTF